The TCR beta chain under discussion was sequenced for a study of human T cells and chemical hapten exposure. Study conclusions and caveats: The formation of large CDR3 similarity clusters by expanded TCRs significantly exceeded that of controls. Having alopecia, donors may respond immunologically unlike healthy people.

Sample time point: patch test 2, 6 weeks after DPC sensitization. Treatment of the sample: therapeutic diphenylcyclopropenone sensitization with weekly scalp DPC. TCRdb independently ran MiXCR on the RACE reads; one entry per CDR3 protein. The sample holds some 89,000 distinct CDR3 sequences, about 10% seen once. This clonotype was counted at least ten times. No antigen is known for it. The CDR3 runs to 13 residues. CDR1 is SNHLY, CDR2 FYNNEI, per germline. V lost 5 bases, J lost 1 base, and 5 bases lay in between. Sequenced here: whole blood, sampled in connection with sensitization to the hapten diphenylcyclopropenone (DPC). The chain recombines TRBV2 with TRBJ2-2, with D unclear. This sequence was found in a woman younger than 45 with alopecia areata. Some clones in this sample may be carry-over from other donors' samples. Here the CDR3 DNA reads TGTGCCAGCAGTTTGCAGAACACCGGGGAGCTGTTTTTT. This encodes CASSLQNTGELFF.